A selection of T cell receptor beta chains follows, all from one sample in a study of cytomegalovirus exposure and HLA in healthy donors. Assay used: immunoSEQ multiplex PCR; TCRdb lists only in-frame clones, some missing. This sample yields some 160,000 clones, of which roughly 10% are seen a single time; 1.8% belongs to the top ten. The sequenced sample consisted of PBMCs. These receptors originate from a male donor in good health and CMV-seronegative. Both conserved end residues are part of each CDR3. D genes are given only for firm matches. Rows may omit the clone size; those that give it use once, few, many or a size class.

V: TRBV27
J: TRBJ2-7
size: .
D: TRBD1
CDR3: CASSFGQGLYEQYF
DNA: TGTGCCAGCAGTTTTGGACAGGGGCTTTACGAGCAGTACTTC

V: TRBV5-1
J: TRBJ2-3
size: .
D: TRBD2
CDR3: CASSLGEGTDTQYF
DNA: TGCGCCAGCAGCTTGGGGGAGGGGACAGATACGCAGTATTTT

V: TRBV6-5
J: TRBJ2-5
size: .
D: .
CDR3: CASSYSGGATQETQYF
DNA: TGTGCCAGCAGTTACTCGGGGGGGGCCACTCAAGAGACCCAGTACTTC

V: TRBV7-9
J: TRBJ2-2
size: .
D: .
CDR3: CASSLRDFTGELFF
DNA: TGTGCCAGCAGCTTGAGGGACTTTACCGGGGAGCTGTTTTTT

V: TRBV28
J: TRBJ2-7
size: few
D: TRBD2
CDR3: CASSFGTSGTYEQYF
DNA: TGTGCCAGCAGTTTCGGGACTAGCGGCACTTACGAGCAGTACTTC

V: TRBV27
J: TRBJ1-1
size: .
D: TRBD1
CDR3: CASSLIGQAKNTEAFF
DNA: TGTGCCAGCAGTTTAATTGGACAGGCCAAGAACACTGAAGCTTTCTTT

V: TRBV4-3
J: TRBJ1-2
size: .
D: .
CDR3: CATGGGGGYTF
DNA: TGCGCCACCGGGGGGGGAGGAGGCTACACCTTC

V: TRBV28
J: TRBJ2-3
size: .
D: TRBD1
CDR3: CASSNRGSGTDTQYF
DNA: TGTGCCAGCAGTAACAGGGGAAGTGGCACAGATACGCAGTATTTT

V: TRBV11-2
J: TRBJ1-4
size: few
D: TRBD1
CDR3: CASSTSTGGNEKLFF
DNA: TGTGCCAGCAGCACCTCCACAGGGGGGAATGAAAAACTGTTTTTT

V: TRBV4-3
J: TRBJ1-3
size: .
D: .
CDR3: CASSQGGGYSGNTIYF
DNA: TGCGCCAGCAGCCAAGGCGGCGGCTACTCTGGAAACACCATATATTTT

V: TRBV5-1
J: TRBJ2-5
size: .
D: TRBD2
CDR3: CASSSYGRAGGSQETQYF
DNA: TGCGCCAGCAGCTCCTACGGCCGGGCGGGGGGTTCCCAAGAGACCCAGTACTTC

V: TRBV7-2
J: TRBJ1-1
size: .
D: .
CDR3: CASSPPRQRNTEAFF
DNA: TGTGCCAGCAGCCCACCAAGACAGAGGAACACTGAAGCTTTCTTT

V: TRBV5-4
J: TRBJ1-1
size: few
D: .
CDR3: CASSLASGREAFF
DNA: TGTGCCAGCAGCTTGGCGTCAGGGAGGGAAGCTTTCTTT

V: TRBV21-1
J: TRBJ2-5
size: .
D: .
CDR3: CASQERFQETQYF
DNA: TGTGCCAGCCAAGAGCGGTTCCAAGAGACCCAGTACTTC

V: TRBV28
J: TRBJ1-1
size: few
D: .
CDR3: CASSLEGEGRSTEAFF
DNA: TGTGCCAGCAGTCTCGAAGGGGAGGGAAGGAGCACTGAAGCTTTCTTT

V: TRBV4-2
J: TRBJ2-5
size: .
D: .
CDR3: CASSQGSREWETQYF
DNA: TGTGCCAGCAGCCAAGGGTCCCGAGAATGGGAGACCCAGTACTTC

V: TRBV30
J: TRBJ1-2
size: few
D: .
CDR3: CAWSPWTAGYGYTF
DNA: TGTGCCTGGAGTCCCTGGACAGCGGGATATGGCTACACCTTC

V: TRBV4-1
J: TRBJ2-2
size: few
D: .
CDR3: CASSQRSSSGANTGELFF
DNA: TGCGCCAGCAGCCAACGTAGTAGTAGCGGCGCGAACACCGGGGAGCTGTTTTTT

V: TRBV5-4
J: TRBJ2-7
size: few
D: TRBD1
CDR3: CASSPIGQGSYEQYF
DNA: TGTGCCAGCAGCCCTATCGGACAGGGCTCCTACGAGCAGTACTTC

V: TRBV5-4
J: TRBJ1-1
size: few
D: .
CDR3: CASSLQGTNTEAFF
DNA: TGTGCCAGCAGCCTACAGGGTACGAACACTGAAGCTTTCTTT

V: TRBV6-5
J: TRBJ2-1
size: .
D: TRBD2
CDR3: CASSSVAGGPNEQFF
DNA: TGTGCCAGCAGCTCCGTAGCGGGAGGACCCAATGAGCAGTTCTTC

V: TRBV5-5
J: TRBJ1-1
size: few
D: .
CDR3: CASSRQYQGAEAFF
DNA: TGTGCCAGCAGCCGCCAGTATCAGGGCGCTGAAGCTTTCTTT

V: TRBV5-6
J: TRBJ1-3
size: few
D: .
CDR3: CASSLETVGNTIYF
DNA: TGTGCCAGCAGCTTGGAGACAGTAGGAAACACCATATATTTT

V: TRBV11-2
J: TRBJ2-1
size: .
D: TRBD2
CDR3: CASSAWVRAGANEQFF
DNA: TGTGCCAGCAGCGCCTGGGTAAGAGCGGGAGCCAATGAGCAGTTCTTC

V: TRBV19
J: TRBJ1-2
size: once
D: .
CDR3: CASSMVDSDYYGYTF
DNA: TGTGCCAGTAGTATGGTGGACAGCGATTACTATGGCTACACCTTC

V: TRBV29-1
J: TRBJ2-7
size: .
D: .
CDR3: CSVISGYEQYF
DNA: TGCAGCGTCATCTCGGGGTACGAGCAGTACTTC

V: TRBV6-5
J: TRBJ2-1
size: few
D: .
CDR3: CASSYSVGVSNEQFF
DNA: TGTGCCAGCAGTTACTCAGTGGGAGTGAGCAATGAGCAGTTCTTC

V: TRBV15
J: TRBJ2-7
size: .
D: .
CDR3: CATSREGGRSYEQYF
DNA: TGTGCCACCAGCAGAGAAGGCGGCAGATCCTACGAGCAGTACTTC

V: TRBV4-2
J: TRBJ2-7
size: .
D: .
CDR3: CASSQEVPGGSYEQYF
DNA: TGTGCCAGCAGCCAAGAGGTCCCAGGGGGGTCCTACGAGCAGTACTTC

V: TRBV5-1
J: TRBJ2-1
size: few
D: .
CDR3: CASSTSISSEQFF
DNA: TGCGCCAGCAGTACTAGCATATCGTCTGAGCAGTTCTTC

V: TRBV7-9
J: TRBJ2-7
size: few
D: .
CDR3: CASSPAGPYEQYF
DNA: TGTGCCAGCAGCCCGGCAGGTCCATACGAGCAGTACTTC

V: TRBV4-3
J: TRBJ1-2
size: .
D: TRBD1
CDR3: CASSPDRAQRSYGYTF
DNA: TGCGCCAGCAGCCCAGACAGGGCCCAAAGATCTTATGGCTACACCTTC

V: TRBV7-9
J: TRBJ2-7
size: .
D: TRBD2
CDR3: CASSLREGAPYEQYF
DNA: TGTGCCAGCAGCCTCCGGGAGGGTGCCCCCTACGAGCAGTACTTC

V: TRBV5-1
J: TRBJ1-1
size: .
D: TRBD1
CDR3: CASSYGQGNTEAFF
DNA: TGCGCCAGCAGTTACGGACAGGGGAACACTGAAGCTTTCTTT

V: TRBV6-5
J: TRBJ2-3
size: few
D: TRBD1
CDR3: CASSSLPGQRTDTQYF
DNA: TGTGCCAGCAGTTCTCTCCCGGGACAGAGGACAGATACGCAGTATTTT

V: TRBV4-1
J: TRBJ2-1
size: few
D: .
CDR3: CASSLPRGAGNEQFF
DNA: TGCGCCAGCAGCCTACCCCGGGGGGCGGGAAATGAGCAGTTCTTC

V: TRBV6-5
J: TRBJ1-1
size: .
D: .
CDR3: CASSTGRMNTEAFF
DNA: TGTGCCAGCAGTACAGGGAGAATGAACACTGAAGCTTTCTTT

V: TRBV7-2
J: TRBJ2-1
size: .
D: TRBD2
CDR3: CASSLAGGAYNEQFF
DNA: TGTGCCAGCAGCTTAGCGGGAGGGGCCTACAATGAGCAGTTCTTC

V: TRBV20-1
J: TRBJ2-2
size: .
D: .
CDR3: CSAPQARELFF
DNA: TGCAGTGCTCCTCAGGCGAGGGAGCTGTTTTTT

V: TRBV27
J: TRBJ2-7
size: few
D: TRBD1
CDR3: CASSLKQGPVYEQYF
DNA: TGTGCCAGCAGTTTAAAACAGGGGCCCGTCTACGAGCAGTACTTC

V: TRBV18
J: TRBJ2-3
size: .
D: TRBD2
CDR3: CASSPVPAGATGGGTDTQYF
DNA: TGTGCCAGCTCACCAGTGCCAGCGGGAGCGACGGGAGGAGGGACAGATACGCAGTATTTT

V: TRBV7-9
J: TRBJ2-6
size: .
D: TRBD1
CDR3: CASGGQGKGSGANVLTF
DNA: TGTGCCAGCGGGGGACAGGGCAAGGGTTCTGGGGCCAACGTCCTGACTTTC

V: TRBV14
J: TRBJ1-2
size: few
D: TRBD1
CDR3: CASSLRTGPGDGYTF
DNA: TGTGCCAGCAGCCTCAGGACAGGACCGGGAGATGGCTACACCTTC

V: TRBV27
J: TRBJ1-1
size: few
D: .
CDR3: CASQRGLSTEAFF
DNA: TGTGCCAGCCAAAGGGGGTTGAGCACTGAAGCTTTCTTT

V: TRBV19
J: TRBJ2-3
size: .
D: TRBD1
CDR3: CASSPGQGGTQYF
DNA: TGTGCCAGTAGTCCCGGACAGGGTGGTACGCAGTATTTT

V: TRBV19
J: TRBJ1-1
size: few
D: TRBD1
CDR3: CASLLYGTGKTEAFF
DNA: TGTGCCAGTCTCCTTTACGGGACAGGGAAGACTGAAGCTTTCTTT

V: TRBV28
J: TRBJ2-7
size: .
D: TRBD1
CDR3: CASSLTGTGGEQYF
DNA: TGCGCCAGCAGCCTCACTGGGACAGGGGGCGAGCAGTACTTC

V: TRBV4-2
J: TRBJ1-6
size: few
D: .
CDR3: CASSQDHSPNSPLHF
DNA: TGTGCCAGCAGCCAAGACCACAGTCCCAATTCACCCCTCCACTTT

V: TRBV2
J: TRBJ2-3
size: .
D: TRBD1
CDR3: CASSGQGARTDTQYF
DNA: TGTGCCAGCAGTGGACAGGGGGCACGCACAGATACGCAGTATTTT

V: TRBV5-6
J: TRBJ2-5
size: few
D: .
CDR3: CASRYNRETQYF
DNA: TGTGCCAGCAGGTATAATCGAGAGACCCAGTACTTC

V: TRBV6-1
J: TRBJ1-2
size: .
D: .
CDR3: CASSEPGHGLLYGYTF
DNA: TGTGCCAGCAGTGAACCCGGACACGGGCTGCTCTATGGCTACACCTTC

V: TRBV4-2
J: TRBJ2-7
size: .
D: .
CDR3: CASSQDGNYEQYF
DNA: TGTGCCAGCAGCCAAGACGGGAACTACGAGCAGTACTTC